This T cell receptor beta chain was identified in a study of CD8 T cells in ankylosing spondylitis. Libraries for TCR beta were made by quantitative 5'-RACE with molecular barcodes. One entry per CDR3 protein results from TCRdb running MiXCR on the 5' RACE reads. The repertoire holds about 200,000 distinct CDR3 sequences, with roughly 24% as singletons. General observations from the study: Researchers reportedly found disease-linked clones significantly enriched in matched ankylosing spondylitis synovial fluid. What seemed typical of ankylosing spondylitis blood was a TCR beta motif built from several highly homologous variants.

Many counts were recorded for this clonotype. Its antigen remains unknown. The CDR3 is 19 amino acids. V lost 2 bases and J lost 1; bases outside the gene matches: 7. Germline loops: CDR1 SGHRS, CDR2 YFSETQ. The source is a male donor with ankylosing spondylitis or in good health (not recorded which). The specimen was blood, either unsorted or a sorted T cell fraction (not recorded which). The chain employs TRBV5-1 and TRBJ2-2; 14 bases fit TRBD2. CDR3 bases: TGCGCCAGCAGCTTTCGACTAGCGGGAGGGTTCGTGAACACCGGGGAGCTGTTTTTT. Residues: CASSFRLAGGFVNTGELFF.